The 24 T cell receptor beta chains reported below all come from one sample, sequenced in a study of Ad26.COV2.S vaccination and SARS-CoV-2 variants. Sample treatment: roughly 19 received Ad26.COV2.S at low or high dose, single or two shots; roughly 5 received placebo; per-sample allocation not given. Specimen acquisition occurred on day 63 following the initial vaccine or placebo injection. The method was immunoSEQ multiplex PCR; TCRdb's version includes in-frame clones alone and lacks a portion of them. The table lists about 350,000 clones, 80% to 90% of them singletons. Source: peripheral blood, taken in a trial of Ad26.COV2.S vaccine versus placebo. These receptors all stem from a person aged 18-60 years who received the Ad26.COV2.S COVID-19 vaccine or a placebo.

This chain uses TRBV6-2 or TRBV6-3 with TRBJ2-1; D is perhaps TRBD2 (6 bases). V lost 1 base, J lost 0 bases, and 10 bases lay in between. CDR3 length: 16 residues. CDR1 MNHEY and CDR2 SVGEGT come from the germline V gene. The CDR3 here is CASSYLPGLSYNEQFF. In nucleotides, the CDR3 is TGTGCCAGCAGTTACTTACCGGGACTCTCCTACAATGAGCAGTTCTTC.

J is TRBJ2-5 and V is TRBV7-8; TRBD2 aligns across 9 bases. Looked up from germline, CDR1 is SGHVS and CDR2 is FQNEAQ. The ends lost 1 base at V and 0 bases at J; junction bases unmatched: 6. The CDR3 runs 17 residues. The CDR3 protein is CASSLERAGGYQETQYF. The CDR3 DNA sequence: TGTGCCAGCAGCTTAGAACGAGCGGGGGGTTACCAAGAGACCCAGTACTTC.

The chain couples TRBV27 to TRBJ1-5; D not resolved. V lost 3 bases to trimming and J lost 6 bases, with 0 bases between them. The germline V gene has CDR1 MNHEY and CDR2 SMNVEV (reference sequence). The CDR3 sequence is 10 residues long. This chain's CDR3 is CASSFQPQHF. CDR3 coding DNA: TGTGCCAGCAGTTTTCAGCCCCAGCATTTT.

This chain joins TRBV7-2 and TRBJ2-1, with 9 bases that match TRBD2. The CDR3 runs 15 residues. V gave up 2 bases and J gave up 8 bases; unmatched junction bases: 7. Germline V gene data show CDR1 as SGHTA and CDR2 as FQGNSA. The CDR3 DNA follows: TGTGCCAGCAGCTTAATAGCGGGAGATTTCGATGAGCAGTTCTTC. Translated: CASSLIAGDFDEQFF. The full variable domain, with the rest looked up from reference TRBV7-2 and TRBJ2-1, is GAGVSQSPSNKVTEKGKDVELRCDPISGHTALYWYRQSLGQGLEFLIYFQGNSAPDKSGLPSDRFSAERTGGSVSTLTIQRTQQEDSAVYLCASSLIAGDFDEQFFGPGTRLTVL.

In the case of this clone: It may be a read error: a sequence one base away is much more abundant. V usage is TRBV7-2 and J usage is TRBJ2-7; no reliable D call. The length of the CDR3 is 11 residues. Trimming took 3 bases from V and 0 from J, leaving 0 bases between them. CDR1 and CDR2 from the germline V gene are SGHTA and FQGNSA. Here the CDR3 reads CASSFSYEQYF. DNA for the CDR3: TGTGCCAGCAGCTTCTCCTACGAGCAGTACTTC. Filled out from reference TRBV7-2 and TRBJ2-7, the complete variable domain reads GAGVSQSPSNKVTEKGKDVELRCDPISGHTALYWYRQSLGQGLEFLIYFQGNSAPDKSGLPSDRFSAERTGGSVSTLTIQRTQQEDSAVYLCASSFSYEQYFGPGTRLTVT.

CDR3 sequence reads: CASSALDSPNTGELFF. The DNA of the CDR3 is TGTGCCAGCAGCGCCTTGGACTCTCCGAACACCGGGGAGCTGTTTTTT. The chain recombines TRBV9 with TRBJ2-2; perhaps TRBD2 as D (5 bases). V lost 3 bases, J lost 0 bases, and 12 bases lay in between. The CDR3 length is 16 residues. Germline V gene data show CDR1 as SGDLS and CDR2 as YYNGEE.

The chain carries TRBV19 and TRBJ1-5, with D unresolved. The germline CDR1 and CDR2 sequences are LNHDA and SQIVND (reference sequence). The V and J ends lost 10 bases and 0 bases respectively, with 10 bases between them. The CDR3 runs to 13 residues. The CDR3 DNA sequence: TGTGCCACCCTCGGCTTTAGCAATCAGCCCCAGCATTTT. This translates into CATLGFSNQPQHF.

As DNA, the CDR3 is TGTGCCAGCAGCCAAGAAGTGGGGGTAGGGGAGCAGTACTTC. This codes for CASSQEVGVGEQYF. The chain joins TRBV4-2 to TRBJ2-7; either TRBD1 or TRBD2 may supply D (5 bases each). This CDR3 has 14 residues. V lost 0 bases and J lost 7, with 13 bases in between. Germline values: CDR1 LGHNA, CDR2 YNFKEQ.

The CDR3 loop is CATSTRDSDYEQYF. For the CDR3, the DNA is TGTGCCACCAGCACTCGGGACAGTGACTACGAGCAGTACTTC. This chain connects TRBV15 to TRBJ2-7, with 7 bases aligning to TRBD1. Germline lookup yields CDR1 LNHNV and CDR2 YYDKDF (reference sequence). This CDR3 is 14 amino acids long. V shed 4 bases, J shed 3 bases, and the junction held 6 bases outside the gene matches.

The CDR3 spells CASSPGTGALEQYF. CDR3 in DNA: TGCGCCAGCAGTCCGGGGACAGGGGCTCTCGAGCAGTACTTC. V and J are TRBV5-1 and TRBJ2-7; 10 bases are a match to TRBD1. This CDR3 has 14 amino acids. The V gene's germline CDR1 is SGHRS and CDR2 YFSETQ. Germline trimming cut 5 bases from V and 6 bases from J; bases unmatched to any gene: 8.

The chain carries TRBV9 and TRBJ1-1; D is ambiguous. Germline V lookup: CDR1 SGDLS, CDR2 YYNGEE. Trimming pared 0 bases from V and 2 bases from J, leaving 11 bases between. The CDR3 sequence is 15 residues long. This CDR3 is CASSVGAGRNTEAFF. In nucleotides, the CDR3 is TGTGCCAGCAGCGTAGGTGCAGGTCGAAACACTGAAGCTTTCTTT.

V gene TRBV10-3 combines with J gene TRBJ2-5, with D possibly matching TRBD1 (5 bases). V was cut by 0 bases and J by 10 bases, with 21 bases left in between. The CDR3 loop spans 16 amino acids. CDR1 ENHRY and CDR2 SYGVKD come from the germline V gene. As DNA, the CDR3 is TGTGCCATCAGTGAGTCGTTGGTACTCCAGGGTGGGATCCAGTACTTC. Translation: CAISESLVLQGGIQYF.

This clone has just one count. The chain carries TRBV7-2 and TRBJ1-4, with D perhaps matching TRBD1 (5 bases). Germline-derived CDR1 and CDR2 are SGHTA and FQGNSA. Deletions cut 1 base from V and 8 bases from J, with 11 bases between. The CDR3 runs 14 residues. CDR3 residues: CASSLGQGDEKLFF. CDR3 coding DNA: TGTGCCAGCAGCTTAGGGCAGGGAGACGAAAAACTGTTTTTT.

The chain is built from TRBV18 and TRBJ1-6; the D is unclear. V was trimmed by 2 bases and J by 8 bases, leaving 10 bases between them. The CDR3 runs to 14 residues. Germline loops: CDR1 KGHSH, CDR2 LQKENI. CDR3 sequence reads: CASSPRAGYSPLHF. As DNA, the CDR3 is TGTGCCAGCTCACCAAGGGCGGGTTATTCACCCCTCCACTTT.

The chain uses TRBV7-8 and TRBJ2-5; D might be TRBD2 (7 bases). CDR3 size: 17 residues. V lost 2 bases and J 5 bases, leaving 21 bases between the germline ends. The germline V gene has CDR1 SGHVS and CDR2 FQNEAQ. The CDR3 region is CASSLPGAGAPLETQYF. The CDR3 DNA reads as TGTGCCAGCAGCTTACCGGGGGCGGGAGCCCCCTTGGAGACCCAGTACTTC.

This clone occurred a few times. The chain uses TRBV28 and TRBJ2-2; the D gene is possibly TRBD1 (5 bases). Germline loops: CDR1 MDHEN, CDR2 SYDVKM. This CDR3 has 15 residues. With 10 bases removed from V and 7 bases from J, the gap between germline ends came to 22 bases. CDR3 sequence: CAIQRSGAPVGELFF. DNA for the CDR3: TGTGCCATCCAGAGGAGTGGGGCGCCCGTCGGGGAGCTGTTTTTT.

This chain uses TRBV4-3 with TRBJ1-5; D is possibly TRBD1 (6 bases). The CDR3 length is 15 residues. Looked up from germline, CDR1 is LGHNA and CDR2 is YSLEER. V lost 2 bases and J lost 3, with 11 bases in between. Here the CDR3 DNA reads TGCGCCAGCAGCCAACTGACAGGCCCCAATCAGCCCCAGCATTTT. It translates to CASSQLTGPNQPQHF.

The rearrangement uses TRBV5-4 and TRBJ2-3; 8 bases map to TRBD1. Germline V gene data show CDR1 as SGHNT and CDR2 as YYREEE (reference sequence). Trimming took 0 bases from V and 4 from J; bases not matched to a gene: 1. The CDR3 extends over 14 amino acids. The CDR3 DNA follows: TGTGCCAGCAGCTTGGCAGGGGGCGCAGATACGCAGTATTTT. Translation: CASSLAGGADTQYF. The whole variable domain, remainder taken from reference TRBV5-4 and TRBJ2-3, is ETGVTQSPTHLIKTRGQQVTLRCSSQSGHNTVSWYQQALGQGPQFIFQYYREEENGRGNFPPRFSGLQFPNYSSELNVNALELDDSALYLCASSLAGGADTQYFGPGTRLTVL.

This clone was seen only once. The chain recombines TRBV19 with TRBJ2-5; weak D call: TRBD2 (5 bases). The CDR3 loop spans 15 amino acids. The germline V gene has CDR1 LNHDA and CDR2 SQIVND (reference sequence). V lost 5 bases and J lost 5, with 18 bases in between. The CDR3 bases are TGTGCCAGTAGTTACGACGGAGGAGGATTGGAGACCCAGTACTTC. Translating it yields CASSYDGGGLETQYF.

The CDR3 DNA sequence: TGTGCCAGCAGCACAGCTAACTATGGCTACACCTTC. This sequence encodes CASSTANYGYTF. The rearrangement joins TRBV6-5 to TRBJ1-2; unclear D gene. CDR1 and CDR2 (germline): MNHEY, SVGAGI. V was trimmed by 6 bases and J by 0 bases, leaving 5 bases between them. The CDR3 consists of 12 residues.

This rearrangement joins TRBV7-2 to TRBJ2-7; maybe TRBD1 (5 bases). Trimming shortened V by 2 bases and J by 1 base, and 15 bases separated the two germline ends. From germline, CDR1 is SGHTA and CDR2 FQGNSA. There are 16 residues in the CDR3. CDR3 nucleotide sequence: TGTGCCAGCAGCTTATCGGGCAGGGTGGGGTCCTACGAGCAGTACTTC. Its protein product is CASSLSGRVGSYEQYF.

The chain joins TRBV6-5 to TRBJ1-4; 7 bases match TRBD1. This CDR3 contains 14 residues. The germline CDR1 and CDR2 sequences are MNHEY and SVGAGI. Trimming cost V 6 bases and J 5 bases; bases outside gene matches: 6. Written as DNA, the CDR3 is TGTGCCAGCAGCTCCGGGACAGCAAATGAAAAACTGTTTTTT. It specifies CASSSGTANEKLFF.

This clone was seen only once. The chain couples TRBV2 to TRBJ1-1; D may be TRBD1 (5 bases). The CDR3 runs to 13 residues. The V gene lost 6 bases and the J gene lost 1 base, with 9 bases spanning the gap. Germline loops: CDR1 SNHLY, CDR2 FYNNEI. The CDR3 sequence: CASSGQWNTEAFF. The CDR3 coding sequence is TGTGCCAGCAGCGGACAATGGAACACTGAAGCTTTCTTT.

The chain couples TRBV28 to TRBJ1-5; TRBD1 agrees at 8 bases. The CDR3 has 14 residues. Germline values: CDR1 MDHEN, CDR2 SYDVKM. V lost 1 base and J lost 7; bases outside the gene matches: 3. The CDR3 DNA follows: TGTGCCAGCAGTTTATCACAGGGGGGACAGCCCCAGCATTTT. It yields the protein CASSLSQGGQPQHF.